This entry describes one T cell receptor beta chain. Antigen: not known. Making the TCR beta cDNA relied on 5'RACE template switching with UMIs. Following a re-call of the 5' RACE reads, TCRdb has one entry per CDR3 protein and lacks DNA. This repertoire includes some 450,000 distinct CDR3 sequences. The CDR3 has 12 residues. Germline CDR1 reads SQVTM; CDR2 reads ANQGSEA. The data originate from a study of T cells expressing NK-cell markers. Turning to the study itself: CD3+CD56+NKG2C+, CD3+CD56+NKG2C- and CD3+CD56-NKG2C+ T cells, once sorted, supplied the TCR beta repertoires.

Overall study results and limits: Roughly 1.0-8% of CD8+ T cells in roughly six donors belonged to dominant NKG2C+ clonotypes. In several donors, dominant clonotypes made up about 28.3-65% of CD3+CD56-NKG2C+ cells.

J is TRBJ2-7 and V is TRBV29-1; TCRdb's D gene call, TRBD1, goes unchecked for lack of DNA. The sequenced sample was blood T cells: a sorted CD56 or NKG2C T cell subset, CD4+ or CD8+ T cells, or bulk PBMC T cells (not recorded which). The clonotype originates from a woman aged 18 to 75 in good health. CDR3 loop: CSVVTGNYEQYF.